The clone carrying this T cell receptor (beta chain) was seen only a few times. Its antigen is not known. Amplification of TCR beta CDR3 regions used RNA as the template. TCR CDR3 regions were first amplified by RT-PCR with HTBI primers. TCRdb independently ran MiXCR on the multiplex PCR reads; one entry per CDR3 protein. The data hold about 620,000 distinct CDR3 sequences, with 15% to 20% observed a single time. There are 16 residues in the CDR3. Trimming cost V 2 bases and J 2 bases, with 14 bases left between them. The germline gives CDR1 MDHEN, CDR2 SYDVKM. These data belong to a study of T cells in Graves' hyperthyroidism and ophthalmopathy. Whole-study results and caveats: Onset of ophthalmopathy came a median 6.5 months after the model predicted it.

Uncontrolled infection, other autoimmune disease, pregnancy or lactation excluded patients. PBMCs stemmed from under 11 ml fresh peripheral blood. Source material: blood. The V and J genes are TRBV28 and TRBJ2-3; D remains unclear. This receptor was taken from a woman aged 25-40 years with Graves' hyperthyroidism. The CDR3 DNA reads as TGTGCCAGCAGTTTAAGGGTCTCCCCAATCACAGATACGCAGTATTTT. It is translated as CASSLRVSPITDTQYF. Full variable domain (missing parts from reference TRBV28 and TRBJ2-3): DVKVTQSSRYLVKRTGEKVFLECVQDMDHENMFWYRQDPGLGLRLIYFSYDVKMKEKGDIPEGYSVSREKKERFSLILESASTNQTSMYLCASSLRVSPITDTQYFGPGTRLTVL.